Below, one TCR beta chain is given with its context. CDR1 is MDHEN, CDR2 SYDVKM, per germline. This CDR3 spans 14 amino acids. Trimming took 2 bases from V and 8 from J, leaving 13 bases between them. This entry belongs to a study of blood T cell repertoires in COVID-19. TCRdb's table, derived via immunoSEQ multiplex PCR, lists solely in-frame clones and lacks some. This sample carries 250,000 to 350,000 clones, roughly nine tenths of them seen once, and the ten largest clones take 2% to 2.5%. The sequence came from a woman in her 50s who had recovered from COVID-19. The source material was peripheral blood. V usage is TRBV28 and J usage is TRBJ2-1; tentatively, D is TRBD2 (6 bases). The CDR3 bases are TGTGCCAGCAGTTTAGGAGGGCCACTATATGAGCAGTTCTTC. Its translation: CASSLGGPLYEQFF.